This T cell receptor beta chain was sequenced in a study of identifying expanded T cells in peripheral blood. TCRdb's copy holds only in-frame clones and misses some; the assay was immunoSEQ multiplex PCR. The data contain just under 65,000 clones, more than 70% of them singletons. Germline assignment: CDR1 SGDLS and CDR2 YYNGEE. The CDR3 totals 15 residues. V shed 2 bases and J 4 bases; nucleotides not matched to a gene: 5. Input material: blood. This clonotype was sampled from a person between 18 and 70 years old in good health. The J gene is TRBJ2-2, the V gene TRBV9; 7 bases map to TRBD1. The CDR3 is CASSVGTVSTGELFF. The CDR3 bases are TGTGCCAGCAGCGTTGGGACAGTTTCCACCGGGGAGCTGTTTTTT.